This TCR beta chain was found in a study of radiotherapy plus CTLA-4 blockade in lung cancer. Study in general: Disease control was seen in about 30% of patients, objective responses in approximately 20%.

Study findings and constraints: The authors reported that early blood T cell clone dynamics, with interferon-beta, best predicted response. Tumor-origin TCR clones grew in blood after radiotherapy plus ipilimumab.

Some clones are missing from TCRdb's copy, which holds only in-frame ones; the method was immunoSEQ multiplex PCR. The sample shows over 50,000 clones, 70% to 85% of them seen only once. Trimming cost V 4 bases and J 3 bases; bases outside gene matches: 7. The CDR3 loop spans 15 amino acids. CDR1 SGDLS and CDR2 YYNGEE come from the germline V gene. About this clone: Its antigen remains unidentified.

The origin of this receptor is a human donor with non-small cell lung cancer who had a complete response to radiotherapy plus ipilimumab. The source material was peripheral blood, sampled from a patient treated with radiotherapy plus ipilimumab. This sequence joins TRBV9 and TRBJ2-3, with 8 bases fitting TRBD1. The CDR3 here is CASSSGQGTTDTQYF. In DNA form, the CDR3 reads TGTGCCAGCAGCAGCGGACAGGGTACTACAGATACGCAGTATTTT.